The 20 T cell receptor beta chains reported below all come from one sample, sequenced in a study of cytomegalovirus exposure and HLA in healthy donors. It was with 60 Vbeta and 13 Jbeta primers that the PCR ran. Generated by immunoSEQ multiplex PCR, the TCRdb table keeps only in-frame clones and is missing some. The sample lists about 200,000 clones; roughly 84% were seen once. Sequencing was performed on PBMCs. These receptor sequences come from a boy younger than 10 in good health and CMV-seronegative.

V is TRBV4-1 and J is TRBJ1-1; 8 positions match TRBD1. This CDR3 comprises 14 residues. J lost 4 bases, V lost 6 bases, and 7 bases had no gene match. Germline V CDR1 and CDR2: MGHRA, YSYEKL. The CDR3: CASSLTGDGTEAFF. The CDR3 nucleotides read TGCGCCAGCAGTCTGACAGGGGATGGCACTGAAGCTTTCTTT.

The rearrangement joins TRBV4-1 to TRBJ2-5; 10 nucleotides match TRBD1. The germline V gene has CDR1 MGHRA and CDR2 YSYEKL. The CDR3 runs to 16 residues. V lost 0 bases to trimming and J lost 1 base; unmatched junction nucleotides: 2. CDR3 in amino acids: CASSQDGTGAQETQYF. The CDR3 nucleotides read TGCGCCAGCAGCCAAGACGGGACAGGGGCCCAAGAGACCCAGTACTTC.

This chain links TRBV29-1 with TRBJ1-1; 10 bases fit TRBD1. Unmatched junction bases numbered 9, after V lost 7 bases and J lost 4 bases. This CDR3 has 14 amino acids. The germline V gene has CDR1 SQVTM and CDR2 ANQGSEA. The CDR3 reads CSGQGAQGGTEAFF. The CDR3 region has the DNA TGCAGCGGACAGGGGGCGCAGGGAGGCACTGAAGCTTTCTTT. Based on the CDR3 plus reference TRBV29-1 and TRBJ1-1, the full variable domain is SAVISQKPSRDICQRGTSLTIQCQVDSQVTMMFWYRQQPGQSLTLIATANQGSEATYESGFVIDKFPISRPNLTFSTLTVSNMSPEDSSIYLCSGQGAQGGTEAFFGQGTRLTVV.

The CDR3 region is CAWSTPGQSVGYTF. CDR3 sequence (DNA): TGTGCCTGGAGTACGCCGGGACAGTCTGTCGGCTACACCTTC. The chain joins TRBV30 to TRBJ1-2, with TRBD1 matching 7 bases. After removal of 2 bases from V and 8 bases from J, the junction contained 11 bases not matched to a gene. The CDR3 covers 14 residues. Per germline, CDR1 GTSNPN and CDR2 SVGIG (reference sequence).

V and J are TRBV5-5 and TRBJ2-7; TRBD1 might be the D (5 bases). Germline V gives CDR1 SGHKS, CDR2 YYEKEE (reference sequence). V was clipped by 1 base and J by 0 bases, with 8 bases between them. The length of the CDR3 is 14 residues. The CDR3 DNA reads TGTGCCAGCAGCTTGCTTGGGGCCTCCTACGAGCAGTACTTC. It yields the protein CASSLLGASYEQYF.

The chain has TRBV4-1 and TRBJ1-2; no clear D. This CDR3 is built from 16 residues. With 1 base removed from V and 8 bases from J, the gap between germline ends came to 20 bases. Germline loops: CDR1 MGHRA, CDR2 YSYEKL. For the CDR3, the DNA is TGCGCCAGCAGCCAAGCCTCGGACCCTAGCAGAGGAGGCTACACCTTC. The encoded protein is CASSQASDPSRGGYTF.

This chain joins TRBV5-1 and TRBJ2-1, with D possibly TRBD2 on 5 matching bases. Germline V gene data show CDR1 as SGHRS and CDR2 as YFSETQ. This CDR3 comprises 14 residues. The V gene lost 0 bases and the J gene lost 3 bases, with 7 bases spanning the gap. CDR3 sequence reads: CASSLGADYNEQFF. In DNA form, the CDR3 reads TGCGCCAGCAGCTTGGGAGCGGACTACAATGAGCAGTTCTTC.

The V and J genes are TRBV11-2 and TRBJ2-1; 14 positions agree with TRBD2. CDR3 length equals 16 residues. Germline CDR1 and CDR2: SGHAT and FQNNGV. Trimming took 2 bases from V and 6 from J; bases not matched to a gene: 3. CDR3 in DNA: TGTGCCAGCAGCTTATGGACTAGCGGGGGGATCAATGAGCAGTTCTTC. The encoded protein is CASSLWTSGGINEQFF.

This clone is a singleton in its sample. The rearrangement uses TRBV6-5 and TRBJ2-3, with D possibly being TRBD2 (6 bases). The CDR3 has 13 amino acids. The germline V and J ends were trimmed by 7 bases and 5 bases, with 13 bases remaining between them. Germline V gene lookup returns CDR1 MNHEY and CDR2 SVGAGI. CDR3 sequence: CASNQLAKDTQYF. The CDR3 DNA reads TGTGCCAGCAACCAGCTAGCGAAAGATACGCAGTATTTT.

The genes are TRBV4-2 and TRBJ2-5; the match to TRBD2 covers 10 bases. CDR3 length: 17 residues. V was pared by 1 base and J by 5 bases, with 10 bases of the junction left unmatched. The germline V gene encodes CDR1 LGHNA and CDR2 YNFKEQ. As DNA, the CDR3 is TGTGCCAGCAGCCAAGCTCTTAGCGGGAGGTCCGGGGAGACCCAGTACTTC. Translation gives CASSQALSGRSGETQYF.

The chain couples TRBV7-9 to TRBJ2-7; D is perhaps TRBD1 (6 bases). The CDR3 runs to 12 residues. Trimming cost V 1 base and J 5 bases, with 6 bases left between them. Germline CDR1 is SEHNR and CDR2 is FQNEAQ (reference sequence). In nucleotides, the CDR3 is TGTGCCAGCAGCTTAGACAGGGACGAGCAGTACTTC. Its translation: CASSLDRDEQYF.

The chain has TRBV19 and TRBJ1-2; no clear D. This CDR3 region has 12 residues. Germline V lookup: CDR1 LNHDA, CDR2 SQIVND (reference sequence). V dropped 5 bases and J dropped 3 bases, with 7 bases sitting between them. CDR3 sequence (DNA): TGTGCCAGTAGTCGCCTATACTATGGCTACACCTTC. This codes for CASSRLYYGYTF.

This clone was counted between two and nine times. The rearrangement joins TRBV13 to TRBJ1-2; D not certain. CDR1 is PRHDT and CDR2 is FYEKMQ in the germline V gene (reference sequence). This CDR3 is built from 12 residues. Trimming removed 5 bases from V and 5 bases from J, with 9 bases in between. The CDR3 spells CASSPLRYGYTF. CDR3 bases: TGTGCCAGCAGCCCCCTGAGGTATGGCTACACCTTC. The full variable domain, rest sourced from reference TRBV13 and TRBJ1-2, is AAGVIQSPRHLIKEKRETATLKCYPIPRHDTVYWYQQGPGQDPQFLISFYEKMQSDKGSIPDRFSAQQFSDYHSELNMSSLELGDSALYFCASSPLRYGYTFGSGTRLTVV.

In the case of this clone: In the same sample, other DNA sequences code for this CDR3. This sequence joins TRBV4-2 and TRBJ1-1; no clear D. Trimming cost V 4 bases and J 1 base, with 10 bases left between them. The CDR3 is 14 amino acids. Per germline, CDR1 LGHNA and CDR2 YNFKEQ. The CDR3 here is CASSREAQNTEAFF. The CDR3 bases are TGTGCCAGCAGCCGGGAGGCCCAGAACACTGAAGCTTTCTTT.

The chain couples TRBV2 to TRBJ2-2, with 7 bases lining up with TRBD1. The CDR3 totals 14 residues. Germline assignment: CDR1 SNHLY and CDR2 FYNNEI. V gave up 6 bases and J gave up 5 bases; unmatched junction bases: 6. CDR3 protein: CASSDRVGTGELFF. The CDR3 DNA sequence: TGTGCCAGCAGCGACAGGGTGGGAACCGGGGAGCTGTTTTTT. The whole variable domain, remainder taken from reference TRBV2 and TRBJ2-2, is EPEVTQTPSHQVTQMGQEVILRCVPISNHLYFYWYRQILGQKVEFLVSFYNNEISEKSEIFDDQFSVERPDGSNFTLKIRSTKLEDSAMYFCASSDRVGTGELFFGEGSRLTVL.

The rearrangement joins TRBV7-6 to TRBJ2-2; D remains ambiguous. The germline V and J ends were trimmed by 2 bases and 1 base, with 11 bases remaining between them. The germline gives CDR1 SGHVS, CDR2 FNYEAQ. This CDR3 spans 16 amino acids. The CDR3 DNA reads TGTGCCAGCAGCTTATCGGCGGCTCTGAACACCGGGGAGCTGTTTTTT. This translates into CASSLSAALNTGELFF.

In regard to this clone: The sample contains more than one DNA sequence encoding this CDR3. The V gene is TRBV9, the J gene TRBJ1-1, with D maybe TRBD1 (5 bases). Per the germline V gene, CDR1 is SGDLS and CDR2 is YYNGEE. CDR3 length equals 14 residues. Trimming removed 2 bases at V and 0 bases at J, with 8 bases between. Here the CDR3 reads CASSVTEMNTEAFF. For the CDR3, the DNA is TGTGCCAGCAGCGTGACAGAAATGAACACTGAAGCTTTCTTT. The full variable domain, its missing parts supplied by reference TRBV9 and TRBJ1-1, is DSGVTQTPKHLITATGQRVTLRCSPRSGDLSVYWYQQSLDQGLQFLIQYYNGEERAKGNILERFSAQQFPDLHSELNLSSLELGDSALYFCASSVTEMNTEAFFGQGTRLTVV.

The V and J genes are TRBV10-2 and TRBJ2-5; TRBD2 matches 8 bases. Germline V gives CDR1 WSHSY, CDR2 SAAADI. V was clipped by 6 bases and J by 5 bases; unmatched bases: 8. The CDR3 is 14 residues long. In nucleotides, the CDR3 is TGCGCCAGCAGGCTCGGACTAGCAAGCGAGACCCAGTACTTC. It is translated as CASRLGLASETQYF.

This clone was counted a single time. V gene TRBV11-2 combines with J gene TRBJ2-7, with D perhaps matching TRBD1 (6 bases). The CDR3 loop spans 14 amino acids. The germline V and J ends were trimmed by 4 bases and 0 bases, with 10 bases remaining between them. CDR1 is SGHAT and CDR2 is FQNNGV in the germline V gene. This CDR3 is CASSSTGNSYEQYF. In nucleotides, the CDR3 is TGTGCCAGCAGCTCAACAGGGAACTCCTACGAGCAGTACTTC.

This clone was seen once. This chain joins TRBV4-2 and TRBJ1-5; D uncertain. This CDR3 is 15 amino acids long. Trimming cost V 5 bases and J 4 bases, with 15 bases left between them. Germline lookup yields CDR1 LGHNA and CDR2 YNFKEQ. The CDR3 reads CASSSRIEANQPQHF. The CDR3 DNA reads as TGTGCCAGCAGCTCAAGAATCGAGGCTAATCAGCCCCAGCATTTT.